Given below is one T cell receptor beta chain in context. Antigen unknown. The CDR3 length is 16 residues. Germline V gene sequence: CDR1 ENHRY, CDR2 SYGVKD. The V end lost 0 bases, the J end lost 7 bases, and 13 bases lay between the germline ends. This entry comes from a study of T cell responses to AZD1222 COVID-19 vaccine. Notes on the study in general: Reportedly, close to half of spike-specific TCRs are directed against unmutated variant regions. Most donors were white British, females outnumbered males, and clonal diversity was possibly underestimated. Across the whole spike, CD4 TCRs peaked at regions 160-218 and 743-854. There were repertoire samples only from the period after the peak T cell response.

Some clones are missing from TCRdb's copy, which holds only in-frame ones; the method was immunoSEQ multiplex PCR. The sample has 140,000 or so clones, less than 95% seen once. The genes are TRBV10-3 and TRBJ1-6, with D tentatively TRBD1 (5 bases). This material consisted of peripheral blood, taken 28 days after the second dose of the MenACWY control vaccine. The source is an adult who received the MenACWY meningococcal vaccine as a control. The DNA for the CDR3 is TGTGCCATCAGTGAGTCGCGAGATGGGGGGAATTCACCCCTCCACTTT. It translates to CAISESRDGGNSPLHF.